This TCR beta chain is from a study of shared clonotypes between healthy human individuals. Broader study findings: The small donor group covered limited genetic and exposure diversity. Clonotype sharing across donors was expected to vary with sequencing depth.

Some clones are missing from TCRdb's copy, which holds only in-frame ones; the method was immunoSEQ multiplex PCR. In the table there are 95,000 to 120,000 clones, about 71% of which are singletons. As concerns this clone: Its antigen remains unidentified.

Healthy HIV-negative adults with no recent acute infections or vaccinations were recruited as donors. Combining CD45RO+ cells with CCR7-negative CD45RA+ TemRA cells gave CD8 memory. The V gene's germline CDR1 is MGHDK and CDR2 SYGVNS. The CDR3 has 14 residues. Between the trimmed V and J ends, which lost 4 bases and 0 bases, there was a span of 10 bases. The sequencing input was memory CD8+ T cells sorted from blood. Subset described: CD45RO+ cells pooled with CCR7-negative TemRA cells. The chain has TRBV25-1 and TRBJ2-7; tentative D call: TRBD2 (6 bases). This TCR was recovered from a woman in her twenties or thirties in good health. The CDR3 sequence is CASSGRDFSYEQYF. In nucleotides, the CDR3 is TGTGCCAGCAGTGGCCGGGACTTCTCCTACGAGCAGTACTTC.